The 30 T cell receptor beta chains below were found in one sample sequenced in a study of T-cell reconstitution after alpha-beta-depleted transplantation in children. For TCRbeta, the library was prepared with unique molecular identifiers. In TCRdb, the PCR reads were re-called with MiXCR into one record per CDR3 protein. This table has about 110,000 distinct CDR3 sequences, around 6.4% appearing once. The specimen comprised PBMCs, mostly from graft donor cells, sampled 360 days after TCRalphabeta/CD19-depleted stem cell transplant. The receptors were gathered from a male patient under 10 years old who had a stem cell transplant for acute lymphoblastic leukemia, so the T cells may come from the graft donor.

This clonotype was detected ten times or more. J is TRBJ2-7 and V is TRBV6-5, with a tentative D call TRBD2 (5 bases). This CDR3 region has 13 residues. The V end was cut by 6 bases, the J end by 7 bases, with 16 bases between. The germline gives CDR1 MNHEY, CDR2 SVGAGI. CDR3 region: CASSPGGLWEQYF. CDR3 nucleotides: TGTGCCAGCAGCCCAGGAGGACTTTGGGAGCAGTACTTC.

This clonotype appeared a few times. Here the CDR3 reads CASSLIAGGYNEQFF. CDR3 DNA sequence: TGTGCCAGCAGCTTAATAGCGGGAGGCTACAATGAGCAGTTCTTC. The chain combines TRBV7-2 with TRBJ2-1, with 10 bases identical to TRBD2. The CDR3 extends over 15 amino acids. The germline V gene has CDR1 SGHTA and CDR2 FQGNSA. V shed 2 bases, J shed 3 bases, and the junction held 1 base outside the gene matches.

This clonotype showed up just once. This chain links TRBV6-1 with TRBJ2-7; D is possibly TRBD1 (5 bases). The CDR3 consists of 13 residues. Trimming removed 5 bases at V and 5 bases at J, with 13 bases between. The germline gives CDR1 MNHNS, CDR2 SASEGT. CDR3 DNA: TGTGCCAGCAGTCCCTCAGGGAACCACGAGCAGTACTTC. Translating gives CASSPSGNHEQYF.

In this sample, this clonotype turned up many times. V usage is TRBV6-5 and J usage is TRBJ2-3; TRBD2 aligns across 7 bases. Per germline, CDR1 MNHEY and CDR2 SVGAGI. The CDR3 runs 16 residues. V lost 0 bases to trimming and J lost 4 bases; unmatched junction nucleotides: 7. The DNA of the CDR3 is TGTGCCAGCAGTTACTCGGACGGGGGGTTGGCAGATACGCAGTATTTT. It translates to CASSYSDGGLADTQYF.

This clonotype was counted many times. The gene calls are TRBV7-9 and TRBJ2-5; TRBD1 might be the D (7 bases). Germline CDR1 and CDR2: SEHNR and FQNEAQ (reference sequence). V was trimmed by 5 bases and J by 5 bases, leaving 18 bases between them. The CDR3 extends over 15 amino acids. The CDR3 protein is CASSPATGRRETQYF. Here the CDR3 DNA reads TGTGCCAGCAGCCCTGCGACAGGGAGGAGGGAGACCCAGTACTTC.

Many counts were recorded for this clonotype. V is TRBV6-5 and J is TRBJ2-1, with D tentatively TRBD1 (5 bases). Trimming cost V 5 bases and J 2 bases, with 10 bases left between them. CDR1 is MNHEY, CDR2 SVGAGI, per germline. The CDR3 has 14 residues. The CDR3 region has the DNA TGTGCCAGCAGTATCGACAGTACCTACAATGAGCAGTTCTTC. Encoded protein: CASSIDSTYNEQFF.

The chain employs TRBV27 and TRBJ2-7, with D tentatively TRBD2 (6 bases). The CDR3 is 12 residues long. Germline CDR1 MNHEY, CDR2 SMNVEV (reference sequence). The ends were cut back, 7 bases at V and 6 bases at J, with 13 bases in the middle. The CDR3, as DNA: TGTGCCAGCATCGGGGGTCCAAGCGAGCAGTACTTC. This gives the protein CASIGGPSEQYF.

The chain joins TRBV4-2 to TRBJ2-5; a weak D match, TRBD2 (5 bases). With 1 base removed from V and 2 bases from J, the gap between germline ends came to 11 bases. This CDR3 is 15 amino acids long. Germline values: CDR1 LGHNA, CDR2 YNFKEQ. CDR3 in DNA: TGTGCCAGCAGCCAAGTCCGGGGTCGGCAAGAGACCCAGTACTTC. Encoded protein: CASSQVRGRQETQYF.

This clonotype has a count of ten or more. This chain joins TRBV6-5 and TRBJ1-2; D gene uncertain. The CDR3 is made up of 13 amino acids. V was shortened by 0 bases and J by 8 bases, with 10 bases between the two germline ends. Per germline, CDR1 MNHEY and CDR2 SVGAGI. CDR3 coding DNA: TGTGCCAGCAGTTACTCGAAGTATTACGGCTACACCTTC. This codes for CASSYSKYYGYTF.

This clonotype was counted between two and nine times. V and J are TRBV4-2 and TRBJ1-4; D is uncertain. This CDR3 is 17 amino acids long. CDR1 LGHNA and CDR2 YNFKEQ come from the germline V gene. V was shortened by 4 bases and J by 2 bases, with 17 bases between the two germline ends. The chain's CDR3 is CASSPKSAGKTNEKLFF. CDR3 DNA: TGTGCCAGCAGCCCCAAATCCGCCGGGAAGACTAATGAAAAACTGTTTTTT.

The CDR3 nucleotides are TGTGCCAGCAGCTTCAACACAGGGGCCTACGAGCAGTACTTC. As protein: CASSFNTGAYEQYF. The chain recombines TRBV11-2 with TRBJ2-7; 7 bases line up with TRBD1. There are 14 residues in the CDR3. The junction had 4 bases not matched to a gene; V was cut back by 3 bases and J by 2 bases. The germline CDR1 and CDR2 sequences are SGHAT and FQNNGV.

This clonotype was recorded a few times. The CDR3, as DNA: TGTGCCAGTAGTATAGATCGAGGGAGAGCCGGGGAGCTGTTTTTT. Protein sequence: CASSIDRGRAGELFF. V is TRBV19 and J is TRBJ2-2; tentative D call: TRBD2 (5 bases). The CDR3 is 15 amino acids. With 0 bases removed from V and 6 bases from J, the gap between germline ends came to 11 bases. Germline values: CDR1 LNHDA, CDR2 SQIVND (reference sequence).

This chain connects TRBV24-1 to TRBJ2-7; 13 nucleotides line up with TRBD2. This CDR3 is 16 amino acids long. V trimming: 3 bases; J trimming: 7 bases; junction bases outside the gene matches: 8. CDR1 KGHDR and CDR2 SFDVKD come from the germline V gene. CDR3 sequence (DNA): TGTGCCACCAGTGATCCTCGGACTAGCGGGAGCGAGGAGCAGTACTTC. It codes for CATSDPRTSGSEEQYF.

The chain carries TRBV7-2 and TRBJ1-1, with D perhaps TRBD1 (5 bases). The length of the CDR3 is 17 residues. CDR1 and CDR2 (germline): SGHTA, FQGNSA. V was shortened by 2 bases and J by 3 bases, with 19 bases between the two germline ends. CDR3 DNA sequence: TGTGCCAGCAGCTTACGGGGGGTGGCTTTATGGCACACTGAAGCTTTCTTT. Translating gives CASSLRGVALWHTEAFF.

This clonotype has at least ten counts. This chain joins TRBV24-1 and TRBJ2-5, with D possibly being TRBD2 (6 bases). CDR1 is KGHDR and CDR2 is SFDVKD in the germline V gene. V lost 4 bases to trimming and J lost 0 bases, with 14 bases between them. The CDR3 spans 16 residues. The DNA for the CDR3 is TGTGCCACCAGTGACCCTAGCGTGGGGTACCAAGAGACCCAGTACTTC. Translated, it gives CATSDPSVGYQETQYF.

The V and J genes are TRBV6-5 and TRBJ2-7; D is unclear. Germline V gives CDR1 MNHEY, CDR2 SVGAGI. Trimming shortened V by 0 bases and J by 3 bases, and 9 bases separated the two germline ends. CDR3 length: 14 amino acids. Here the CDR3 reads CASSYSQALYEQYF. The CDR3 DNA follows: TGTGCCAGCAGTTACTCCCAGGCACTCTACGAGCAGTACTTC.

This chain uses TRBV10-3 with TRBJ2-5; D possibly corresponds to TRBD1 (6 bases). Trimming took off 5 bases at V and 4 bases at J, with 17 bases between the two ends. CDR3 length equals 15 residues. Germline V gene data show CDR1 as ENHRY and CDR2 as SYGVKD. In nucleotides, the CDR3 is TGTGCCATCAGTACCCTGGGCAGGGGAAGAGAGACCCAGTACTTC. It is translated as CAISTLGRGRETQYF.

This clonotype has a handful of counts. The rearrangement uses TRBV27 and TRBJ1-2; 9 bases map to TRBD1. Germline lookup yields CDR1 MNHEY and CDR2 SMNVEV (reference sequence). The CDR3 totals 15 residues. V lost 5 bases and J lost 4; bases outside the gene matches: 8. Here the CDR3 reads CASSLTGGGIYGYTF. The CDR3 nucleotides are TGTGCCAGCAGTCTTACAGGGGGCGGAATCTATGGCTACACCTTC.

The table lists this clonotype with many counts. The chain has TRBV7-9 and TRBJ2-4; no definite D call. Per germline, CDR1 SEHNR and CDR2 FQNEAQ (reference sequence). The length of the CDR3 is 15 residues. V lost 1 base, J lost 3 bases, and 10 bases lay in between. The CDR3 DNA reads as TGTGCCAGCAGCTTAGAACGCGGTGTCAAAAACATTCAGTACTTC. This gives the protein CASSLERGVKNIQYF.

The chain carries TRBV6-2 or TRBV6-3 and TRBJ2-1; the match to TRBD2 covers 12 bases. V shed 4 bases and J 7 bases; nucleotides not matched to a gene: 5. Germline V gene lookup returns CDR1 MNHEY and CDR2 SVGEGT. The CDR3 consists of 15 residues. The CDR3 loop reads CASSSGLAGPNEQFF. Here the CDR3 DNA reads TGTGCCAGCAGTTCCGGACTAGCGGGGCCGAATGAGCAGTTCTTC.

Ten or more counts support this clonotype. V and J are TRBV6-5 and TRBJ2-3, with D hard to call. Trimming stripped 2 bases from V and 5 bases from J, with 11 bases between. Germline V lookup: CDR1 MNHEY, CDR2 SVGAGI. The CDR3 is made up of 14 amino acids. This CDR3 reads CASSYETSIDTQYF. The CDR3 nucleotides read TGTGCCAGCAGTTACGAGACTTCAATAGATACGCAGTATTTT.

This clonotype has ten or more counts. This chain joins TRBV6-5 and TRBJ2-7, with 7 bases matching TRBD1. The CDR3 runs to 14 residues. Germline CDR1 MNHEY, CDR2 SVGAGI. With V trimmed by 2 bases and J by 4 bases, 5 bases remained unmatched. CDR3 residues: CASSYGTERYEQYF. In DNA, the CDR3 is TGTGCCAGCAGTTACGGGACAGAACGGTACGAGCAGTACTTC.

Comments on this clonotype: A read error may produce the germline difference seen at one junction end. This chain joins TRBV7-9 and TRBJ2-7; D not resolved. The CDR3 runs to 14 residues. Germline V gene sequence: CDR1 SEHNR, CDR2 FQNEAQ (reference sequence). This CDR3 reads CASGLGPRSYEQYF. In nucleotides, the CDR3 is TGTGCCAGCGGCTTAGGACCCCGGTCCTACGAGCAGTACTTC.

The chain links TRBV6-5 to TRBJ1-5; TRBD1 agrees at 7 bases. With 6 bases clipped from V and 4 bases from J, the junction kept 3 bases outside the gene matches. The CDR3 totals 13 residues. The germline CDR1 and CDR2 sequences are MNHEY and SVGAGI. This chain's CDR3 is CASRTGFNQPQHF. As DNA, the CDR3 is TGTGCCAGCAGGACAGGGTTTAATCAGCCCCAGCATTTT.

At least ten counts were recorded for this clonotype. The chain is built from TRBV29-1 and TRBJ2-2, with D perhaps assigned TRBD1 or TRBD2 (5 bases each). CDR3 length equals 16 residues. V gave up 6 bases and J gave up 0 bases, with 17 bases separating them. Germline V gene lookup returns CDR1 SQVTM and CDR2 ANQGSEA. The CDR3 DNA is TGCAGCGTAGTCCCGGGACCCGATCCGAACACCGGGGAGCTGTTTTTT. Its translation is CSVVPGPDPNTGELFF.

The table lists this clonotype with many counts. Written as DNA, the CDR3 is TGCAGCGTGCAGACTAGCGGGAGGTCGGGGACCTACGAGCAGTACTTC. This translates into CSVQTSGRSGTYEQYF. The J gene is TRBJ2-7, the V gene TRBV29-1; 13 bases line up with TRBD2. CDR1 SQVTM and CDR2 ANQGSEA come from the germline V gene. V lost 6 bases, J lost 2 bases, and 10 bases stayed unmatched. This CDR3 has 16 residues.

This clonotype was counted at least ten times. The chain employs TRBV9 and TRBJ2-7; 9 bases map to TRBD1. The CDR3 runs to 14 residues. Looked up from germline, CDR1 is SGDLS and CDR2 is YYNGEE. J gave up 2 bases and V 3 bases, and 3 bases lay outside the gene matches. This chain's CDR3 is CASSATGGTYEQYF. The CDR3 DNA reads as TGTGCCAGCAGCGCAACAGGGGGCACCTACGAGCAGTACTTC. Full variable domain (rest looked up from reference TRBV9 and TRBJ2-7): DSGVTQTPKHLITATGQRVTLRCSPRSGDLSVYWYQQSLDQGLQFLIQYYNGEERAKGNILERFSAQQFPDLHSELNLSSLELGDSALYFCASSATGGTYEQYFGPGTRLTVT.

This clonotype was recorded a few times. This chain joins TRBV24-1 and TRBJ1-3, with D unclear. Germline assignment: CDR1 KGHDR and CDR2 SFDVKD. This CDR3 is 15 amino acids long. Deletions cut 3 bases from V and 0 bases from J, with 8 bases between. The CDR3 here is CATSDPRHSGNTIYF. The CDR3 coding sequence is TGTGCCACCAGTGATCCCCGGCACTCTGGAAACACCATATATTTT.

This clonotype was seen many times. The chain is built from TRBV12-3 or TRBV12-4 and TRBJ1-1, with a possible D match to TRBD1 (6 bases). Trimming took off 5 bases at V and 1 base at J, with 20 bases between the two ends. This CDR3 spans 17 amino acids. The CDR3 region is CASSLQLVPGQNTEAFF. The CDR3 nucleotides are TGTGCCAGCAGTCTCCAACTTGTCCCGGGACAGAACACTGAAGCTTTCTTT.

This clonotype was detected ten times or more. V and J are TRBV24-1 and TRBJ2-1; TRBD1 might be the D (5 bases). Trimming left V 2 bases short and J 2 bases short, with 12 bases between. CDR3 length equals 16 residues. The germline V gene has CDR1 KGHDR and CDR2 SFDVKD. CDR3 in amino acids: CATSDSGSPTYNEQFF. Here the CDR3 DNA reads TGTGCCACCAGTGATTCAGGGTCCCCTACCTACAATGAGCAGTTCTTC.